This TCR beta chain stems from a study of blood T cells in healthy people across ages. Whole-study findings and limits: Greater diversity and more naive CD4+ cells were seen in long-lived donors than in aged donors.

As for this clonotype: Its antigen is not identified.

The trim removed 6 bases at V and 3 bases at J, leaving 11 bases unmatched. This CDR3 contains 16 residues. The V gene's germline CDR1 is SGHTA and CDR2 FQGNSA. Together with a sample-barcoded 5' primer, a J-beta primer mix was included in a second PCR lasting roughly 7 to 11 cycles. From the 5' RACE reads, TCRdb called clonotypes with MiXCR, one entry per CDR3 protein. Of roughly 1.9 million distinct CDR3 sequences in the sample, approximately 40% were seen once. The sample taken for sequencing was blood. This receptor was obtained from a human donor in good health. The rearrangement uses TRBV7-2 and TRBJ2-1, with TRBD1 matching over 7 bases. The CDR3 nucleotides read TGTGCCAGCAGTAAAAGGGGGCTGAATCTCTACAATGAGCAGTTCTTC. This sequence encodes CASSKRGLNLYNEQFF.